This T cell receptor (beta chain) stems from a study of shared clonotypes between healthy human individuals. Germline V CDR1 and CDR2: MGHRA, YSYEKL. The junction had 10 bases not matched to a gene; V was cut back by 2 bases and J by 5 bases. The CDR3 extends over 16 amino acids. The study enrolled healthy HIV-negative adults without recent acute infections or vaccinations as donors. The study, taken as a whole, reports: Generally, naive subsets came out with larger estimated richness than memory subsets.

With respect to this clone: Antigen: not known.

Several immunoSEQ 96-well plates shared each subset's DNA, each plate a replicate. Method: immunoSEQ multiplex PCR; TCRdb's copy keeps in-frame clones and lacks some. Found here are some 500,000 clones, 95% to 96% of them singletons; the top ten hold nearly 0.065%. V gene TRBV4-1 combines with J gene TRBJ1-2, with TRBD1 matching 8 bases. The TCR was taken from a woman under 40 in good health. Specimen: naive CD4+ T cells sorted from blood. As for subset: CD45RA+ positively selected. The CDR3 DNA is TGCGCCAGCAGCCAACCTGCGGCAGGGGGCCGGTATGGCTACACCTTC. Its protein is CASSQPAAGGRYGYTF.